Below, 16 T cell receptor beta chains from the same sample are listed, as sequenced in a study of T-cell reconstitution after alpha-beta-depleted transplantation in children. A TCRbeta library incorporating unique molecular identifiers was prepared. A single record per CDR3 protein comes from TCRdb applying MiXCR to the PCR reads. The sample lists about 580,000 distinct CDR3 sequences, more than 20% seen once, with 11% to 15% in the top ten. The sequences come from PBMCs, mostly from graft donor cells, collected 360 days after TCRalphabeta/CD19-depleted stem cell transplant. These receptors were obtained from a boy under two years old who had a stem cell transplant for acute myeloid leukemia, so the T cells may come from the graft donor.

In this sample, this clonotype turned up a few times. V is TRBV27 and J is TRBJ2-3, with 9 bases identical to TRBD1. Trimming cost V 5 bases and J 3 bases; bases outside gene matches: 3. Germline-derived CDR1 and CDR2 are MNHEY and SMNVEV (reference sequence). This CDR3 spans 14 amino acids. The chain's CDR3 is CASSHGQGTDTQYF. CDR3 nucleotides: TGTGCCAGCAGTCATGGACAGGGGACAGATACGCAGTATTTT.

The chain couples TRBV18 to TRBJ2-7; D may correspond to TRBD1 or TRBD2 (5 bases each). Per germline, CDR1 KGHSH and CDR2 LQKENI. V dropped 6 bases and J dropped 2 bases, with 14 bases sitting between them. CDR3 length: 14 residues. The CDR3 here is CASSKGRDAYEQYF. CDR3 in DNA: TGTGCCAGCTCGAAAGGCAGGGACGCCTACGAGCAGTACTTC.

Ten or more counts support this clonotype. CDR3 region: CSAISRTLVYEQYV. In nucleotides, the CDR3 is TGCAGTGCTATTTCCAGGACCCTAGTCTACGAGCAGTACGTC. The rearrangement joins TRBV20-1 to TRBJ2-7; D is undetermined. The V gene's germline CDR1 is DFQATT and CDR2 SNEGSKA (reference sequence). Trimming took off 4 bases at V and 3 bases at J, with 16 bases between the two ends. The CDR3 extends over 14 amino acids.

The chain carries TRBV5-1 and TRBJ2-5, with 9 bases fitting TRBD2. The germline V gene has CDR1 SGHRS and CDR2 YFSETQ. V lost 4 bases to trimming and J lost 5 bases; unmatched junction nucleotides: 3. The CDR3 length is 13 residues. The CDR3 region has the DNA TGCGCCAGCAGCGCTAGCGGGGCTGAGACCCAGTACTTC. This sequence encodes CASSASGAETQYF.

This clonotype was observed at least ten times. The chain is built from TRBV5-1 and TRBJ2-1, with D maybe TRBD2 (6 bases). The CDR3 is made up of 13 amino acids. The V gene's germline CDR1 is SGHRS and CDR2 YFSETQ. V lost 4 bases to trimming and J lost 7 bases, with 12 bases between them. This chain's CDR3 is CASSSDLANEQFF. The CDR3 DNA reads TGCGCCAGCAGCAGCGACCTAGCGAATGAGCAGTTCTTC. Based on the CDR3 plus reference TRBV5-1 and TRBJ2-1, the full variable domain is KAGVTQTPRYLIKTRGQQVTLSCSPISGHRSVSWYQQTPGQGLQFLFEYFSETQRNKGNFPGRFSGRQFSNSRSEMNVSTLELGDSALYLCASSSDLANEQFFGPGTRLTVL.

The J gene is TRBJ2-3, the V gene TRBV12-1; the D segment call TRBD1 is taken from the table without a DNA check. TRBV12-1 is described as a pseudogene. CDR3 length: 20 amino acids. As DNA, the CDR3 is TGTGCCAGCAGCTTGTCAACAAGGGACAGGGACTCAACTAGCACAGATACGCAGTATTTT. It translates to CASSLSTRDRDSTSTDTQYF.

There are many counts of this clonotype. The rearrangement links TRBV28 to TRBJ2-7; the D is unclear. There are 13 residues in the CDR3. V shed 5 bases and J shed 3 bases, with 11 bases lying between them. Germline lookup yields CDR1 MDHEN and CDR2 SYDVKM. CDR3 protein: CASSDSSVYEQYV. DNA of the CDR3: TGTGCCAGCAGTGACTCCTCCGTCTACGAGCAGTACGTC.

Only a few counts were recorded for this clonotype. CDR3 residues: CASTGRDYEQYV. Written as DNA, the CDR3 is TGTGCCAGCACCGGACGGGACTACGAGCAGTACGTC. The rearrangement uses TRBV7-9 and TRBJ2-7; tentatively, D is TRBD2 (5 bases). V lost 7 bases, J lost 3 bases, and 10 bases lay in between. Germline assignment: CDR1 SEHNR and CDR2 FQNEAQ (reference sequence). This CDR3 has 12 residues.

This clonotype was detected ten times or more. J is TRBJ2-5 and V is TRBV12-3 or TRBV12-4, with 7 bases fitting TRBD1. V lost 6 bases to trimming and J lost 2 bases; unmatched junction nucleotides: 6. The CDR3 has 14 residues. CDR3 bases: TGTGCCAGCAGCGCTGACAGGGTACAAGAGACCCAGTACTTC. Its translation: CASSADRVQETQYF.

The rearrangement joins TRBV6-1 to TRBJ1-1, with 8 bases matching TRBD1. Germline CDR1 reads MNHNS; CDR2 reads SASEGT. V trimming: 7 bases; J trimming: 8 bases; junction bases outside the gene matches: 12. The CDR3 is 14 amino acids. DNA for the CDR3: TGTGCCAGCATTCGAGACAGGGGACTTGCCGAAGCTTTCTTT. Its protein is CASIRDRGLAEAFF.

The chain employs TRBV28 and TRBJ2-7; D possibly corresponds to TRBD1 (6 bases). CDR1 is MDHEN, CDR2 SYDVKM, per germline. The CDR3 is made up of 12 amino acids. The V gene lost 8 bases and the J gene lost 1 base, with 9 bases spanning the gap. As DNA, the CDR3 is TGTGCCAGCCATGGGACATCCTACGAGCAGTACGTC. Its translation is CASHGTSYEQYV.

Here the CDR3 reads CSARGDRAGELFF. In DNA, the CDR3 is TGCAGTGCTAGAGGGGACAGGGCCGGGGAGCTGTTTTTT. This sequence joins TRBV20-1 and TRBJ2-2; 9 bases are a match to TRBD1. J lost 6 bases, V lost 1 base, and 0 bases had no gene match. Germline loops: CDR1 DFQATT, CDR2 SNEGSKA (reference sequence). This CDR3 spans 13 amino acids.

The table lists this clonotype with many counts. This chain connects TRBV29-1 to TRBJ2-3; TRBD2 matches at 9 bases. Germline lookup yields CDR1 SQVTM and CDR2 ANQGSEA. The CDR3 runs to 17 residues. With V trimmed by 1 base and J by 2 bases, 10 bases remained unmatched. The chain's CDR3 is CSVEVQAGGHVTDTQYF. In nucleotides, the CDR3 is TGCAGCGTTGAAGTCCAAGCGGGGGGCCACGTCACAGATACGCAGTATTTT.

The chain is built from TRBV28 and TRBJ2-7; D not certain. There are 15 residues in the CDR3. Deletions cut 3 bases from V and 0 bases from J, with 12 bases between. Germline-derived CDR1 and CDR2 are MDHEN and SYDVKM. CDR3 nucleotides: TGTGCCAGCAGTTTTCACAGTAGCAGCTCCTACGAGCAGTACGTC. It encodes CASSFHSSSSYEQYV.

V and J are TRBV7-2 and TRBJ2-3, with a tentative D call TRBD2 (5 bases). CDR3 size: 17 residues. With 0 bases removed from V and 5 bases from J, the gap between germline ends came to 18 bases. Germline CDR1 is SGHTA and CDR2 is FQGNSA. The CDR3 loop is CASSLAGLGSLGDTQYF. The DNA of the CDR3 is TGTGCCAGCAGCTTAGCGGGTCTGGGGAGTTTGGGAGATACGCAGTATTTT.

The chain uses TRBV7-8 and TRBJ2-7, with 10 bases fitting TRBD2. This CDR3 contains 15 residues. Germline V gene sequence: CDR1 SGHVS, CDR2 FQNEAQ. Unmatched junction bases numbered 3, after V lost 1 base and J lost 3 bases. The CDR3 bases are TGTGCCAGCAGCTTAGGGGGACTAGCGAACTACGAGCAGTACGTC. This codes for CASSLGGLANYEQYV.